This TCR beta chain was sequenced in a study of identical twins. Overall study results and limits: While abundant cord blood beta clonotypes carried fewer insertions, memory repertoires showed no such pattern.

The CDR3 extends over 10 amino acids. V was trimmed by 5 bases and J by 9 bases, leaving 6 bases between them. Unique molecular identifiers were present on the cDNA, which also gained a universal primer site by template switching. TCRdb used MiXCR to reprocess the 5' RACE reads, holding one entry per CDR3 protein. The sample gives roughly 720,000 distinct CDR3 sequences, around a sixth of which show up once; approximately 14% is in the top ten. Note on this clonotype: What it recognizes is unknown.

These data are also associated with another study on T cells expressing NK-cell markers. Per that paper: In several experiments, an anti-gamma-delta TCR antibody restricted sorting to alpha-beta TCR T cells.

The chain carries TRBV12-3 or TRBV12-4 and TRBJ2-3; D uncertain. Sequencing was carried out using PBMCs. The source of this sequence is a woman in her late teens or twenties in good health. The CDR3 reads CASSRSTQYF. CDR3 bases: TGTGCCAGCAGTCGGTCGACGCAGTATTTT.